Listed below are T cell receptor beta chains from one sample, sequenced in a study of T cells in Graves' hyperthyroidism and ophthalmopathy. In TCRdb, the multiplex PCR reads were re-called with MiXCR into one record per CDR3 protein. The sample has more than 550,000 distinct CDR3 sequences; about 18% are singletons. What was sequenced was blood. The receptor set was obtained from a man aged 50 to 59 with Graves' hyperthyroidism. Both conserved end residues are part of each CDR3. D genes are given only for firm matches. Size is stated for part of the rows, as once, few or many counts, or as a class when the clone is expanded.

v_call	clone_size	d_call	j_call	cdr3_aa	cdr3_nt
TRBV10-3	many	TRBD1	TRBJ2-7	CALRQGALYEQYF	TGTGCCTTACGACAGGGGGCTCTCTACGAGCAGTACTTC
TRBV5-1	many	.	TRBJ2-7	CASSPTVGRDEQYF	TGCGCCAGCAGCCCGACAGTCGGAAGGGACGAGCAGTACTTC
TRBV20-1	many	TRBD2	TRBJ2-7	CSAHKTSGRLHEQYF	TGCAGTGCCCACAAGACTAGCGGGAGGCTCCACGAGCAGTACTTC
TRBV4-2	once	TRBD2	TRBJ2-7	CASSQRLAKSYEQYF	TGTGCCAGCAGCCAAAGACTAGCGAAATCCTACGAGCAGTACTTC
TRBV6-1	once	TRBD2	TRBJ2-7	CASSETGLSPYEQYF	TGTGCCAGCAGTGAGACGGGACTAAGTCCCTACGAGCAGTACTTC
TRBV2	many	.	TRBJ1-1	CASSEWGNTEAFF	TGTGCCAGCAGTGAGTGGGGGAACACTGAAGCTTTCTTT
TRBV11-2	many	.	TRBJ2-3	CASSQSITDTQYF	TGTGCCAGCAGCCAAAGCATTACAGATACGCAGTATTTT
TRBV24-1	many	TRBD2	TRBJ2-3	CATSDLTSGSSTDTQYF	TGTGCCACCAGTGATTTGACTAGCGGGAGTAGTACAGATACGCAGTATTTT
TRBV6-1	many	TRBD1	TRBJ2-3	CASEGGPCTDTQYF	TGTGCCAGCGAAGGGGGCCCGTGCACAGATACGCAGTATTTT
TRBV27	many	TRBD1	TRBJ1-2	CASSWDRTNYGYTF	TGTGCCAGCAGCTGGGACAGAACTAACTATGGCTACACCTTC
TRBV7-9	many	TRBD1	TRBJ2-5	CASSLSFQGVGETQYF	TGTGCCAGCAGCTTATCGTTCCAGGGGGTAGGGGAGACCCAGTACTTC
TRBV28	many	.	TRBJ1-2	CASSFPDRNYGYTF	TGTGCCAGCAGTTTCCCCGACAGGAACTATGGCTACACCTTC
TRBV27	.	.	TRBJ2-1	CASSLSLGAQFF	TGTGCCAGCAGTTTATCGTTGGGGGCGCAGTTCTTC
TRBV12-3/TRBV12-4	many	TRBD2	TRBJ2-3	CASSRLAVSTDTQYF	TGTGCCAGCAGTAGACTAGCGGTTAGCACAGATACGCAGTATTTT
TRBV28	many	.	TRBJ2-4	CASPHVRDGERAKNIQYF	TGTGCCAGCCCCCACGTCCGGGACGGCGAGCGTGCCAAAAACATTCAGTACTTC